Listed below are T cell receptor beta chains from one sample, sequenced in a study of blood T cell repertoires in COVID-19. Clones were sequenced by immunoSEQ multiplex PCR, and TCRdb holds only the in-frame ones, with some missing. The data show approximately 480,000 clones, approximately 92% seen once. Sequenced input: peripheral blood. Receptors originate from a man younger than 30 with COVID-19, enrolled during active disease. Both conserved end residues are part of each CDR3. A D gene is named only where the DNA matches it firmly. The size of a clone is reported for some rows only, either as once, few or many, or as a class for expanded clones.

len,v_gene,d_gene,j_gene,abundance,CDR3nt,CDR3aa
14,TRBV7-3,TRBD2,TRBJ2-3,-,TGTGCCAGCAGCTTAAGCGGGAGGAGAGATACGCAGTATTTT,CASSLSGRRDTQYF
14,TRBV24-1,-,TRBJ1-2,few,TGTGCCACCAGTGACCCGGGCGGGAACTATGGCTACACCTTC,CATSDPGGNYGYTF
15,TRBV25-1,TRBD2,TRBJ2-2,-,TGTGCCAGCGGAACTAGCGGGGGGAACACCGGGGAGCTGTTTTTT,CASGTSGGNTGELFF
17,TRBV2,-,TRBJ1-3,-,TGTGCCAGCAGTGGCCACACGACACCTCTCTCTGGAAACACCATATATTTT,CASSGHTTPLSGNTIYF
16,TRBV7-8,-,TRBJ2-2,-,TGTGCCAGCAGCCAGACTAGACCGGGGATCGGCGGGGAGCTGTTTTTT,CASSQTRPGIGGELFF
15,TRBV6-5,TRBD1,TRBJ2-7,-,TGTGCCAGCAGCGATCCGGGACAGGGCGCCTACGAGCAGTACTTC,CASSDPGQGAYEQYF
15,TRBV6-5,-,TRBJ1-5,-,TGTGCCAGCACCCCGGACAGACGGCTTAATCAGCCCCAGCATTTT,CASTPDRRLNQPQHF
15,TRBV24-1,TRBD2,TRBJ2-5,-,TGTGCCACCGCGTTGGCGGGAGCGGGAAGGGAGACCCAGTACTTC,CATALAGAGRETQYF
14,TRBV3-1/TRBV3-2,-,TRBJ1-1,-,TGTGCCAGCAGCCGGGGGGGGGCTGCCAGTGAAGCTTTCTTT,CASSRGGAASEAFF
13,TRBV19,-,TRBJ2-2,once,TGTGCCAGTAGTATAGCCGGCACCGGGGAGCTGTTTTTT,CASSIAGTGELFF
16,TRBV21-1,-,TRBJ2-3,-,TGTGCCAGCAGCAAAGCGGGGGGGCCCCAGACAGATACGCAGTATTTT,CASSKAGGPQTDTQYF
15,TRBV2,-,TRBJ1-1,once,TGTGCCAGCGGGCTGAGGCAGGGAGGGAACACTGAAGCTTTCTTT,CASGLRQGGNTEAFF